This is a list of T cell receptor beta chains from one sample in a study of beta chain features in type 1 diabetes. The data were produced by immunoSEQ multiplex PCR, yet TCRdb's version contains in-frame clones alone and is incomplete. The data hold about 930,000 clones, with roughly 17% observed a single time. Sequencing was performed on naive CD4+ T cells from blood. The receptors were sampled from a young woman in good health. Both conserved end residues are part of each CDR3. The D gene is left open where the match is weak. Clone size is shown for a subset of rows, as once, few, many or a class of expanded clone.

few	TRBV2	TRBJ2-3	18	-	CASRTPLRRGPETDTQYF	TGTGCCAGCAGGACCCCCCTTCGACGGGGCCCGGAGACAGATACGCAGTATTTT
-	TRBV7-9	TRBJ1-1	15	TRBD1	CASQDPGQGATEAFF	TGTGCCAGTCAAGACCCGGGACAGGGGGCGACTGAAGCTTTCTTT
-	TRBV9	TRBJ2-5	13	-	CASSVAGAETQYF	TGTGCCAGCAGCGTAGCGGGAGCTGAGACCCAGTACTTC
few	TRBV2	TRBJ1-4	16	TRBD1	CASRRQDRATNEKLFF	TGTGCCAGCAGACGACAGGACAGGGCAACTAATGAAAAACTGTTTTTT
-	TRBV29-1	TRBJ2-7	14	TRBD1	CSVVGQGTRDEQYF	TGCAGCGTTGTCGGACAGGGAACTAGGGACGAGCAGTACTTC
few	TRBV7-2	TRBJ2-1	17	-	CASSFTYHAVSYNEQFF	TGTGCCAGCAGCTTCACTTATCACGCGGTCTCCTACAATGAGCAGTTCTTC
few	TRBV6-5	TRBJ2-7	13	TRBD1	CASARDSSYEQYF	TGTGCCAGCGCCCGGGACAGCTCCTACGAGCAGTACTTC
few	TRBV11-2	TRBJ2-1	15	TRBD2	CASSLSGRAGGEQFF	TGTGCCAGCAGCTTAAGCGGGAGGGCCGGCGGCGAGCAGTTCTTC
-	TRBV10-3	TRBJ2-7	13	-	CAIRETGTYEQYF	TGTGCCATCAGGGAGACAGGAACCTACGAGCAGTACTTC
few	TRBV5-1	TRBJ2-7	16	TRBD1	CASRVTWGQQVYEQYF	TGCGCCAGCAGGGTGACCTGGGGACAGCAGGTCTACGAGCAGTACTTC
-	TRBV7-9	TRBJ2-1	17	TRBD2	CASSLALRLATGNEQFF	TGTGCCAGCAGCTTAGCGTTGAGACTAGCCACTGGGAATGAGCAGTTCTTC
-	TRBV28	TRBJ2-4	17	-	CASSETGAGLAKNIQYF	TGTGCCAGCAGTGAGACAGGAGCCGGACTAGCCAAAAACATTCAGTACTTC
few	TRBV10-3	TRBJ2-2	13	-	CAIRGLEGGELFF	TGTGCCATCAGGGGATTGGAGGGCGGGGAGCTGTTTTTT
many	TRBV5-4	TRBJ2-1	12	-	CASSLRINEQFF	TGTGCCAGCAGCTTGCGCATCAATGAGCAGTTCTTC
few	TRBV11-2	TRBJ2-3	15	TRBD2	CASSFILAGTDTQYF	TGTGCCAGCAGCTTCATACTAGCGGGAACAGATACGCAGTATTTT
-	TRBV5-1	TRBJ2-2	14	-	CATQWATNTGELFF	TGCGCCACTCAGTGGGCCACGAACACCGGGGAGCTGTTTTTT
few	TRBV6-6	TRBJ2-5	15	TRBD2	CASRPGTSGTETQYF	TGTGCCAGCAGGCCCGGGACTAGCGGGACGGAGACCCAGTACTTC